These 24 T cell receptor beta chains originate from one sample sequenced in a study of cytomegalovirus exposure and HLA in healthy donors. Libraries were prepared by immunoSEQ multiplex PCR; TCRdb keeps only in-frame clonotypes and omits some of them. The sample lists approximately 200,000 clones, over 80% occurring once. Material: PBMCs. Source of these receptors: a woman aged 18-35 years in good health and CMV-seronegative.

V and J are TRBV6-6 and TRBJ2-1; tentative D call: TRBD2 (5 bases). The CDR3 extends over 15 amino acids. Germline CDR1 reads MNHNY; CDR2 reads SVGAGI (reference sequence). V shed 4 bases and J shed 4 bases, with 14 bases lying between them. The chain's CDR3 is CASSWTLPLYNEQFF. The CDR3 nucleotides read TGTGCCAGCAGTTGGACTCTCCCACTATACAATGAGCAGTTCTTC.

The genes are TRBV6-1 and TRBJ1-2; 7 bases agree with TRBD1. The CDR3 is 14 residues long. V shed 0 bases and J 5 bases; nucleotides not matched to a gene: 3. Looked up from germline, CDR1 is MNHNS and CDR2 is SASEGT. CDR3 sequence reads: CASSEADRRYGYTF. For the CDR3, the DNA is TGTGCCAGCAGTGAAGCGGACAGGAGGTATGGCTACACCTTC.

This chain uses TRBV5-8 with TRBJ2-2; 13 bases fit TRBD2. Germline CDR1 SGHTS, CDR2 YDEGEE. Unmatched junction bases numbered 13, after V lost 2 bases and J lost 6 bases. CDR3 size: 19 residues. CDR3 residues: CASSFGLPGLAGSPGELFF. The CDR3 bases are TGTGCCAGCAGCTTCGGACTTCCGGGACTAGCGGGATCCCCCGGGGAGCTGTTTTTT.

The rearrangement uses TRBV14 and TRBJ2-7, with D possibly being TRBD2 (6 bases). Between the trimmed V and J ends, which lost 0 bases and 0 bases, there was a span of 12 bases. The germline V gene encodes CDR1 SGHDN and CDR2 FVKESK. The CDR3 consists of 16 residues. CDR3 sequence: CASSQDQVSGSYEQYF. The CDR3 nucleotides read TGTGCCAGCAGCCAAGATCAGGTTAGCGGCTCCTACGAGCAGTACTTC.

CDR3 DNA sequence: TGTGCCAGCAGCCTAGGACGGGAGAGGGCCGAGCAGTACTTC. It is translated as CASSLGRERAEQYF. V and J are TRBV7-2 and TRBJ2-7; weak D call: TRBD2 (6 bases). Per the germline V gene, CDR1 is SGHTA and CDR2 is FQGNSA. The CDR3 is made up of 14 amino acids. Trimming cost V 5 bases and J 6 bases, with 17 bases left between them.

J is TRBJ2-6 and V is TRBV6-1; D perhaps matches TRBD1 (6 bases). This CDR3 region has 18 residues. V lost 2 bases, J lost 0 bases, and 14 bases lay in between. Germline values: CDR1 MNHNS, CDR2 SASEGT. The CDR3 loop is CASSERHRESSGANVLTF. CDR3 nucleotides: TGTGCCAGCAGTGAACGTCACAGGGAAAGCTCTGGGGCCAACGTCCTGACTTTC.

This clone was seen a handful of times. The genes are TRBV5-1 and TRBJ2-2, with D unresolved. Trimming removed 0 bases from V and 6 bases from J, with 9 bases in between. Germline CDR1 is SGHRS and CDR2 is YFSETQ. The length of the CDR3 is 14 residues. CDR3 loop: CASSLEITAGELFF. The CDR3, as DNA: TGCGCCAGCAGCTTGGAAATTACGGCCGGGGAGCTGTTTTTT.

The gene calls are TRBV6-1 and TRBJ1-2, with D hard to call. The CDR3 runs to 14 residues. The germline V and J ends were trimmed by 6 bases and 1 base, with 12 bases remaining between them. The germline V gene has CDR1 MNHNS and CDR2 SASEGT. Written as DNA, the CDR3 is TGTGCCAGCAGAGAGGGCGGTAGTAACTATGGCTACACCTTC. It yields the protein CASREGGSNYGYTF.

This chain links TRBV5-6 with TRBJ2-7; TRBD2 might be the D (6 bases). V lost 3 bases and J 1 base, leaving 11 bases between the germline ends. Germline CDR1 is SGHDT and CDR2 is YYEEEE. The CDR3 length is 14 residues. The CDR3 protein is CASSSLSGSYEQYF. The CDR3 DNA is TGTGCCAGCAGCTCCCTTAGCGGTTCCTACGAGCAGTACTTC.

This chain links TRBV19 with TRBJ1-5; D remains unclear. The CDR3 contains 14 residues. Trimming took off 6 bases at V and 1 base at J, with 10 bases between the two ends. The V gene's germline CDR1 is LNHDA and CDR2 SQIVND (reference sequence). In nucleotides, the CDR3 is TGTGCCAGTAGATCCCGGGTAAGCAATCAGCCCCAGCATTTT. The encoded protein is CASRSRVSNQPQHF.

The chain employs TRBV28 and TRBJ2-7; D unresolved. The germline V and J ends were trimmed by 7 bases and 6 bases, with 7 bases remaining between them. Germline CDR1 reads MDHEN; CDR2 reads SYDVKM. The CDR3 has 10 amino acids. The CDR3 sequence is CASTPGEQYF. CDR3 nucleotide sequence: TGTGCCAGCACCCCGGGCGAGCAGTACTTC.

The chain recombines TRBV28 with TRBJ2-4, with TRBD1 identical over 8 bases. V lost 7 bases, J lost 1 base, and 3 bases stayed unmatched. The CDR3 has 14 residues. CDR1 MDHEN and CDR2 SYDVKM come from the germline V gene. CDR3 DNA: TGTGCCAGCAATACAGGGGGGGCCAAAAACATTCAGTACTTC. Its protein is CASNTGGAKNIQYF.

This clone was seen a single time. This rearrangement joins TRBV2 to TRBJ2-1; 7 bases match TRBD1. The CDR3 runs 12 residues. V lost 6 bases to trimming and J lost 8 bases; unmatched junction nucleotides: 4. The germline V gene has CDR1 SNHLY and CDR2 FYNNEI. CDR3 sequence reads: CASSRDRDEQFF. For the CDR3, the DNA is TGTGCCAGCAGCCGCGACAGGGATGAGCAGTTCTTC.

The sample holds a few counts of this clone. The chain couples TRBV6-4 to TRBJ1-4; D call uncertain. The CDR3 runs to 13 residues. Trimming removed 5 bases from V and 0 bases from J, with 4 bases in between. In germline, CDR1 is MRHNA, CDR2 SNTAGT. The CDR3 DNA is TGTGCCAGCAGTTCTGCAACTAATGAAAAACTGTTTTTT. Protein sequence: CASSSATNEKLFF.

The chain uses TRBV10-2 and TRBJ1-2; 8 nucleotides agree with TRBD1. In germline, CDR1 is WSHSY, CDR2 SAAADI. V gave up 3 bases and J gave up 7 bases; unmatched junction bases: 10. CDR3 length equals 15 residues. CDR3 sequence reads: CASSDIPSGGSGYTF. CDR3 in DNA: TGCGCCAGCAGTGACATACCCTCAGGGGGCAGTGGCTACACCTTC.

The chain recombines TRBV7-6 with TRBJ2-1, with D perhaps TRBD2 (5 bases). V gave up 5 bases and J gave up 3 bases, with 20 bases separating them. Germline V gene data show CDR1 as SGHVS and CDR2 as FNYEAQ. CDR3 length: 17 amino acids. The CDR3 is CASSHQTEVWGYNEQFF. Written as DNA, the CDR3 is TGTGCCAGCAGCCACCAAACGGAGGTTTGGGGCTACAATGAGCAGTTCTTC.

The chain carries TRBV5-1 and TRBJ1-5; a possible D gene is TRBD1 (5 bases). V was trimmed by 4 bases and J by 5 bases, leaving 16 bases between them. Germline V lookup: CDR1 SGHRS, CDR2 YFSETQ. The CDR3 sequence is 15 residues long. CDR3: CASSPAGRVDQPQHF. CDR3 DNA: TGCGCCAGCAGCCCAGCTGGCAGGGTGGATCAGCCCCAGCATTTT.

V gene TRBV5-5 combines with J gene TRBJ1-4; 8 nucleotides agree with TRBD1. CDR1 is SGHKS, CDR2 YYEKEE, per germline (reference sequence). V gave up 4 bases and J gave up 5 bases; unmatched junction bases: 7. This CDR3 comprises 15 residues. This CDR3 reads CASSLGTGGNEKLFF. As DNA, the CDR3 is TGTGCCAGCAGCCTTGGTACAGGGGGGAATGAAAAACTGTTTTTT.

The V gene is TRBV6-1, the J gene TRBJ1-6; tentatively, D is TRBD1 (6 bases). This CDR3 is built from 15 residues. Germline values: CDR1 MNHNS, CDR2 SASEGT. V lost 1 base and J 9 bases, leaving 13 bases between the germline ends. The chain's CDR3 is CASSEEEGGGSPLHF. In nucleotides, the CDR3 is TGTGCCAGCAGTGAAGAGGAGGGAGGGGGTTCACCCCTCCACTTT.

The chain uses TRBV6-5 and TRBJ2-1; D gene unclear. The length of the CDR3 is 11 residues. Deletions cut 3 bases from V and 10 bases from J, with 7 bases between. Germline assignment: CDR1 MNHEY and CDR2 SVGAGI. The CDR3 DNA sequence: TGTGCCAGCAGTTATTCGCGAGAGCAGTTCTTC. Its translation is CASSYSREQFF.

The chain joins TRBV7-8 to TRBJ2-7; 13 nucleotides line up with TRBD2. This CDR3 contains 13 residues. Looked up from germline, CDR1 is SGHVS and CDR2 is FQNEAQ. J gave up 6 bases and V 10 bases, and 6 bases lay outside the gene matches. The CDR3 loop is CATYRLAGGEQYF. The CDR3 region has the DNA TGTGCCACATACCGACTAGCGGGAGGCGAGCAGTACTTC.

V is TRBV27 and J is TRBJ2-3; 10 bases line up with TRBD1. Germline V gene data show CDR1 as MNHEY and CDR2 as SMNVEV (reference sequence). J gave up 2 bases and V 4 bases, and 9 bases lay outside the gene matches. This CDR3 spans 17 amino acids. The CDR3 DNA is TGTGCCAGCAGTTCCGCCGGGACAGGGGTTCACACAGATACGCAGTATTTT. It is translated as CASSSAGTGVHTDTQYF.

The V call is TRBV7-2, the J call TRBJ2-3; weak D call: TRBD2 (5 bases). Germline CDR1 SGHTA, CDR2 FQGNSA. The CDR3 has 16 residues. V lost 4 bases to trimming and J lost 2 bases, with 16 bases between them. The CDR3 loop reads CASSSPSRDYTDTQYF. The CDR3 coding sequence is TGTGCCAGCAGCTCCCCGTCCCGCGACTACACAGATACGCAGTATTTT.

The chain carries TRBV7-9 and TRBJ2-3; 8 bases are a match to TRBD2. CDR3 length: 17 residues. Germline CDR1 reads SEHNR; CDR2 reads FQNEAQ (reference sequence). J gave up 0 bases and V 0 bases, and 5 bases lay outside the gene matches. This CDR3 reads CASSLAGSGASTDTQYF. The CDR3 bases are TGTGCCAGCAGCTTAGCCGGTAGCGGGGCAAGCACAGATACGCAGTATTTT.